A single sample gave rise to the 21 T cell receptor beta chains below, sequenced in a study of OX40 agonist ivuxolimab in advanced cancers. Clones were read by immunoSEQ multiplex PCR, and TCRdb kept only the in-frame ones, dropping some. The table lists tens of thousands of clones, around 82% of them singletons. Sequencing used CD4+ or CD8+ T cells sorted from blood, obtained in a trial of the OX40 agonist ivuxolimab. These receptors were collected from an adult with an advanced solid tumor such as melanoma, head and neck, liver or kidney cancer.

The chain employs TRBV9 and TRBJ2-5; a weak D match, TRBD2 (5 bases). V lost 0 bases and J 2 bases, leaving 8 bases between the germline ends. The germline V gene encodes CDR1 SGDLS and CDR2 YYNGEE. The CDR3 loop spans 14 amino acids. The CDR3 nucleotides read TGTGCCAGCAGCGTAGAACCGGGGCAAGAGACCCAGTACTTC. It specifies CASSVEPGQETQYF. The variable domain in full, with the rest retrieved from reference TRBV9 and TRBJ2-5, is DSGVTQTPKHLITATGQRVTLRCSPRSGDLSVYWYQQSLDQGLQFLIQYYNGEERAKGNILERFSAQQFPDLHSELNLSSLELGDSALYFCASSVEPGQETQYFGPGTRLLVL.

The chain carries TRBV5-1 and TRBJ2-5; D is unclear. Germline-derived CDR1 and CDR2 are SGHRS and YFSETQ. V gave up 4 bases and J gave up 3 bases, with 16 bases separating them. CDR3 size: 15 residues. CDR3 nucleotides: TGCGCCAGCAGCCTTTATGGCGGAGTAGAAGAGACCCAGTACTTC. Its protein is CASSLYGGVEETQYF. Complete variable domain (other parts from reference TRBV5-1 and TRBJ2-5): KAGVTQTPRYLIKTRGQQVTLSCSPISGHRSVSWYQQTPGQGLQFLFEYFSETQRNKGNFPGRFSGRQFSNSRSEMNVSTLELGDSALYLCASSLYGGVEETQYFGPGTRLLVL.

The chain combines TRBV7-9 with TRBJ1-2, with TRBD1 matching 7 bases. The CDR3 length is 16 residues. Trimming took 4 bases from V and 4 from J; bases not matched to a gene: 12. Germline CDR1 is SEHNR and CDR2 is FQNEAQ (reference sequence). The CDR3 region has the DNA TGTGCCAGCAGCTCGCGGATGACAGGGACACCCTATGGCTACACCTTC. As protein: CASSSRMTGTPYGYTF.

The V and J genes are TRBV7-8 and TRBJ2-5; unclear D gene. Germline V CDR1 and CDR2: SGHVS, FQNEAQ. Trimming removed 2 bases from V and 2 bases from J, with 9 bases in between. CDR3 length equals 14 residues. DNA of the CDR3: TGTGCCAGCAGCTTATCAACGTATCAAGAGACCCAGTACTTC. This translates into CASSLSTYQETQYF.

The chain combines TRBV2 with TRBJ2-7, with D possibly being TRBD2 (6 bases). This CDR3 spans 14 amino acids. With 6 bases removed from V and 2 bases from J, the gap between germline ends came to 14 bases. Germline V CDR1 and CDR2: SNHLY, FYNNEI. CDR3: CASRRSSATYEQYF. In DNA form, the CDR3 reads TGTGCCAGCAGGCGGTCTAGCGCCACCTACGAGCAGTACTTC.

Only a few counts were recorded for this clone. The chain links TRBV6-5 to TRBJ1-5; TRBD1 might be the D (6 bases). The CDR3 totals 13 residues. Germline V gives CDR1 MNHEY, CDR2 SVGAGI. V was pared by 6 bases and J by 5 bases, with 11 bases between. The CDR3 DNA reads as TGTGCCAGCAGGTGGGGGCGCGATCAGCCCCAGCATTTT. It is translated as CASRWGRDQPQHF.

This chain connects TRBV2 to TRBJ2-3; D is undetermined. V dropped 4 bases and J dropped 4 bases, with 3 bases sitting between them. The germline V gene has CDR1 SNHLY and CDR2 FYNNEI. The length of the CDR3 is 11 residues. The CDR3 spells CASSVPDTQYF. CDR3 nucleotides: TGTGCCAGCAGTGTCCCAGATACGCAGTATTTT.

CDR3 protein: CASRQAADGYTF. CDR3 nucleotides: TGTGCCAGCAGACAGGCGGCGGATGGCTACACCTTC. The chain carries TRBV2 and TRBJ1-2; tentatively, D is TRBD1 (5 bases). Trimming removed 6 bases from V and 6 bases from J, with 11 bases in between. The CDR3 runs 12 residues. Germline V gene lookup returns CDR1 SNHLY and CDR2 FYNNEI.

This clone was detected once. This chain links TRBV19 with TRBJ2-7; D call uncertain. The ends were cut back, 5 bases at V and 2 bases at J, with 7 bases in the middle. The CDR3 totals 12 residues. The V gene's germline CDR1 is LNHDA and CDR2 SQIVND (reference sequence). CDR3 in DNA: TGTGCCAGTAGTGAACGGACCTACGAGCAGTACTTC. As protein: CASSERTYEQYF.

This clone was seen only once. This chain connects TRBV5-1 to TRBJ2-2; 10 bases fit TRBD2. Unmatched junction bases numbered 7, after V lost 4 bases and J lost 4 bases. Germline V gene lookup returns CDR1 SGHRS and CDR2 YFSETQ. This CDR3 has 16 amino acids. CDR3 DNA sequence: TGCGCCAGCAGCCCCGGGTTAGCGGGGGGCACCGGGGAGCTGTTTTTT. Protein: CASSPGLAGGTGELFF. Full variable domain (remainder filled in from reference TRBV5-1 and TRBJ2-2): KAGVTQTPRYLIKTRGQQVTLSCSPISGHRSVSWYQQTPGQGLQFLFEYFSETQRNKGNFPGRFSGRQFSNSRSEMNVSTLELGDSALYLCASSPGLAGGTGELFFGEGSRLTVL.

V is TRBV27 and J is TRBJ1-1, with D perhaps matching TRBD1 (5 bases). Trimming pared 3 bases from V and 6 bases from J, leaving 8 bases between. CDR3 length: 12 amino acids. Germline assignment: CDR1 MNHEY and CDR2 SMNVEV (reference sequence). In DNA form, the CDR3 reads TGTGCCAGCAGTTTGGGGGGGTCTGAAGCTTTCTTT. Its translation is CASSLGGSEAFF.

The rearrangement links TRBV19 to TRBJ2-5; 7 bases fit TRBD2. The DNA end lines up better with TRBJ2-7; the J call may be wrong. The V gene's germline CDR1 is LNHDA and CDR2 SQIVND (reference sequence). This CDR3 has 14 amino acids. In DNA, the CDR3 is TGTGCCAGTAGTATAGCGGGGGGTGACTACGAGCAGTACTTC. Its translation is CASSIAGGDYEQYF.

The gene calls are TRBV7-2 and TRBJ1-6, with 8 bases lining up with TRBD1. With 2 bases clipped from V and 8 bases from J, the junction kept 14 bases outside the gene matches. This CDR3 is 18 amino acids long. Germline-derived CDR1 and CDR2 are SGHTA and FQGNSA. The CDR3 region is CASSLIGLTGETDSPLHF. The CDR3 DNA sequence: TGTGCCAGCAGCTTAATCGGTTTGACAGGGGAAACGGATTCACCCCTCCACTTT.

The chain recombines TRBV7-2 with TRBJ2-7; D is unresolved. There are 14 residues in the CDR3. Per germline, CDR1 SGHTA and CDR2 FQGNSA. The V and J ends lost 1 base and 1 base respectively, with 8 bases between them. DNA of the CDR3: TGTGCCAGCAGCTTAGAGAGGAGATCCTACGAGCAGTACTTC. Protein product: CASSLERRSYEQYF. Drawing the rest from reference TRBV7-2 and TRBJ2-7, the complete variable domain is GAGVSQSPSNKVTEKGKDVELRCDPISGHTALYWYRQSLGQGLEFLIYFQGNSAPDKSGLPSDRFSAERTGGSVSTLTIQRTQQEDSAVYLCASSLERRSYEQYFGPGTRLTVT.

This sequence joins TRBV6-5 and TRBJ2-5; no clear D. This CDR3 is built from 15 residues. Germline CDR1 reads MNHEY; CDR2 reads SVGAGI. V lost 2 bases to trimming and J lost 2 bases, with 12 bases between them. CDR3 DNA: TGTGCCAGCAGTTACCCCGCAGTTATACAAGAGACCCAGTACTTC. Translating gives CASSYPAVIQETQYF.

The genes are TRBV29-1 and TRBJ2-7; D is perhaps TRBD1 (6 bases). Germline V gene sequence: CDR1 SQVTM, CDR2 ANQGSEA. The CDR3 covers 12 residues. V lost 4 bases to trimming and J lost 6 bases, with 13 bases between them. CDR3 region: CSVALQGSEQYF. The CDR3 DNA reads as TGCAGCGTTGCCTTACAGGGCTCCGAGCAGTACTTC.

The chain uses TRBV10-1 and TRBJ1-1; no clear D gene. Germline V lookup: CDR1 WNHNN, CDR2 SYGVQD (reference sequence). CDR3 length equals 14 residues. Deletions cut 5 bases from V and 0 bases from J, with 10 bases between. The CDR3 reads CASSPRLMNTEAFF. CDR3 DNA sequence: TGCGCCAGCAGTCCCCGTCTGATGAACACTGAAGCTTTCTTT.

The V gene is TRBV7-9, the J gene TRBJ1-1; weak D call: TRBD1 (5 bases). Trimming stripped 1 base from V and 7 bases from J, with 13 bases between. Germline-derived CDR1 and CDR2 are SEHNR and FQNEAQ (reference sequence). The CDR3 totals 14 residues. CDR3 nucleotide sequence: TGTGCCAGCAGCTTAGGGTCACAGGTTGTTGAAGCTTTCTTT. Translating gives CASSLGSQVVEAFF.

The chain couples TRBV5-6 to TRBJ2-5; D assignment may be TRBD1 or TRBD2 (5 bases each). The V and J ends lost 4 bases and 0 bases respectively, with 16 bases between them. CDR3 size: 16 residues. The germline V gene encodes CDR1 SGHDT and CDR2 YYEEEE. The CDR3 DNA reads as TGTGCCAGCAGCCGGAGGTCCGGGGCTTACCAAGAGACCCAGTACTTC. This translates into CASSRRSGAYQETQYF.

This sequence joins TRBV19 and TRBJ2-3; TRBD2 is a possible D gene (6 bases). V dropped 11 bases and J dropped 6 bases, with 21 bases sitting between them. CDR1 and CDR2 (germline): LNHDA, SQIVND (reference sequence). This CDR3 region has 14 residues. CDR3 sequence: CACKAGHTPDTQYF. The DNA for the CDR3 is TGTGCCTGTAAAGCGGGCCACACTCCGGATACGCAGTATTTT. The entire variable domain, with the rest obtained from reference TRBV19 and TRBJ2-3, is as follows: DGGITQSPKYLFRKEGQNVTLSCEQNLNHDAMYWYRQDPGQGLRLIYYSQIVNDFQKGDIAEGYSVSREKKESFPLTVTSAQKNPTAFYLCACKAGHTPDTQYFGPGTRLTVL.

This chain uses TRBV6-1 with TRBJ1-5, with TRBD1 as a possible D gene (6 bases). The germline CDR1 and CDR2 sequences are MNHNS and SASEGT. The V and J ends lost 4 bases and 0 bases respectively, with 13 bases between them. The CDR3 sequence is 16 residues long. The CDR3 loop is CASSARQVYSNQPQHF. The CDR3 DNA follows: TGTGCCAGCAGTGCTAGACAGGTTTATAGCAATCAGCCCCAGCATTTT.